This T cell receptor (beta chain) was retrieved from a study of neurological immune-mediated disorders. Whole-study results and caveats: HTLV-1-associated myelopathy displayed the greatest TCR clonal expansion, and multiple sclerosis exhibited the smallest, lower than that of healthy controls.

Per the germline V gene, CDR1 is DFQATT and CDR2 is SNEGSKA (reference sequence). CDR3 length: 14 amino acids. V was shortened by 7 bases and J by 1 base, with 14 bases between the two germline ends. Synthesis of cDNA was performed by 5'RACE using 10-nucleotide random UMIs. In each sequencing run, over 180 million TCR-beta sequences were generated from 15-18 subjects. MiXCR, applied by TCRdb to the 5' RACE reads, yields one record per CDR3 protein. The profile shows 30,000 to 35,000 distinct CDR3 sequences, 4% of them singletons. This clonotype was observed many times. Its cognate antigen is unknown. The controls, all healthy individuals, were blood bank volunteers in Maryland, USA.

This chain connects TRBV20-1 to TRBJ2-1, with unresolved D. The receptor was isolated from a woman in her 40s in good health. The specimen sequenced was CD4+ T cells from blood. CDR3 amino acids: CSVEGPLSYNEQFF. Written as DNA, the CDR3 is TGCAGTGTTGAAGGCCCCCTTTCCTACAATGAGCAGTTCTTC.